This paragraph reports one T cell receptor beta chain. The data are from a study of blood T cell repertoires in COVID-19. Study-wide context: Material from acute and convalescent COVID-19 was sourced from the United States, Italy and Spain.

V was clipped by 4 bases and J by 0 bases; unmatched bases: 4. This CDR3 is built from 15 residues. The germline gives CDR1 SGDLS, CDR2 YYNGEE. The assay was immunoSEQ multiplex PCR, and TCRdb's table has in-frame clones only and misses some. The sample holds some 200,000 clones, approximately 87% seen once. The sequence was collected from a woman aged 45-60 years with acute or convalescent COVID-19. The sequencing input was peripheral blood. This rearrangement joins TRBV9 to TRBJ2-4, with TRBD1 matching over 7 bases. The CDR3 DNA follows: TGTGCCAGCAGCCCAGGGACAGCAGCCAAAAACATTCAGTACTTC. Translated: CASSPGTAAKNIQYF. Full variable domain (rest looked up from reference TRBV9 and TRBJ2-4): DSGVTQTPKHLITATGQRVTLRCSPRSGDLSVYWYQQSLDQGLQFLIQYYNGEERAKGNILERFSAQQFPDLHSELNLSSLELGDSALYFCASSPGTAAKNIQYFGAGTRLSVL.